This TCR beta chain derives from a study of T cell responses to AZD1222 COVID-19 vaccine (dated by TCRdb to about 2021). Regarding the complete study: AZD1222 recipients given second doses at about 4 weeks or at about 12 weeks were pooled, since spike-specific TCR depth and breadth were not found to differ between the two schedules. A total of under 250 trial participants underwent TCR sequencing, of whom about 200 had received two doses of AZD1222 and 26 had received two doses of the MenACWY control vaccine. Trial participants were enrolled by age into subgroups of 18-55, 56-69 and 70-plus years, and roughly 150, 30 and 60 TCR-sequenced participants, respectively, were included in these subgroups. What the study reported, not specific to this receptor: The whole spike protein was spanned by vaccine-associated CD4 TCRs, and dominant responses were seen in regions 160-218 and 743-854. The 56-69-year group was small, and its depth increase did not reach significance, likely because of low power. Only five or six AZD1222 recipients were SARS-CoV-2 seropositive at baseline, limiting conclusions about previously exposed vaccinees. Nearly half of unique spike-specific TCRs reportedly recognized epitopes outside regions mutated in the B.1.351 and B.1.1.7 variants. After two AZD1222 doses, spike-specific TCR breadth and depth were significantly higher than at day 0 and than in MenACWY recipients. Because no day 14 peak-response samples were available, the repertoires could be characterized only after the peak T cell response. Participants were mostly white British, with more females than males. The authors suggested clonal diversity may have been underestimated.

In the case of this clone: Its antigen remains undetermined. Per-nucleotide qualities are absent, and no much larger clonotype sits a single base away.

The CDR3 regions of human TCRbeta chains were subjected to immunosequencing. The paper's data handling went like this. TCRs in the repertoires were matched against a reference library of SARS-CoV-2-specific TCRs that had been generated with the MIRA antigen-specificity platform. Breadth meant the fraction of unique TCRs that were SARS-CoV-2-associated, whereas depth meant the fraction of total T cells that were SARS-CoV-2-associated. Using the MIRA data, each spike-specific TCR was mapped to the spike region that the TCR reacts to and placed in a CD4 or CD8 class. Log10-transformed breadth and depth values were compared by one-way ANOVA with Sidak's multiple comparisons tests. TCRdb took this table from immuneACCESS and kept in-frame rearrangements with V and J called. Such tables lack part of the clones; where checked against another copy, unresolved V genes explain under half of the gap, and the rest is unexplained. V, J and clone size reflect that table, while D and trimming were determined from the DNA. This sample holds over 150,000 clones; roughly 90% were observed only once. The leading ten clones occupy around 3.1% of the sample.

The sample's time point label, in plain terms: baseline before first vaccination. The vaccinee samples were drawn from two UK trials, COV001 and COV002, one of which was a single-blind randomized controlled phase 2/3 trial testing AZD1222 (ChAdOx1 nCoV-19) in healthy adults. For TCRbeta chain sequencing, PBMC samples from trial participants were taken at day 0 and at day 28 after the second dose. The germline V gene (reference sequence) yields SGHNT for CDR1 and YYREEE for CDR2. After removal of 7 bases from V and 0 bases from J, the junction retains 10 bases not matched to a gene. Counted from cysteine to phenylalanine, this CDR3 has 15 amino acids. Only the CDR3 region is kept as DNA, spanning 45 bases read in frame from base 1.

The clonotype was recovered from an adult in good health. The sequencing here drew on peripheral blood, taken on day 0 of AZD1222 vaccination. The V gene is TRBV5-4 and the J gene is TRBJ2-7; 7 central nucleotides agree with TRBD2. The CDR3 protein is CASSLGGLPSYEQYF. The DNA sequence reads TGTGCCAGCTCTTTGGGGGGACTACCCTCCTACGAGCAGTACTTC. This CDR3, with the reference TRBV5-4 and TRBJ2-7 proteins standing in past its ends, gives the full variable domain ETGVTQSPTHLIKTRGQQVTLRCSSQSGHNTVSWYQQALGQGPQFIFQYYREEENGRGNFPPRFSGLQFPNYSSELNVNALELDDSALYLCASSLGGLPSYEQYFGPGTRLTVT.